A selection of T cell receptor beta chains follows, all from one sample in a study of blood T cell repertoires in COVID-19. Measured with immunoSEQ multiplex PCR; TCRdb has only the in-frame clones, and not every one. The table lists just under 35,000 clones, 90% of them singletons. The sample comprised peripheral blood. The receptors were sampled from a man aged 55-75 years with active or convalescent COVID-19. CDR3s include the opening cysteine and the closing phenylalanine or tryptophan. D genes are given only for firm matches. Clone size appears in some rows only: once, few, many, or a class for an expanded clone.

V	size	D	length	J	CDR3	DNA
TRBV19	few	NA	15	TRBJ1-5	CASSITGTASQPQHF	TGTGCCAGTAGTATAACGGGCACAGCTAGCCAGCCCCAGCATTTT
TRBV20-1	NA	TRBD1	18	TRBJ1-5	CSASTGTGGGNGNQPQHF	TGCAGTGCTAGTACCGGGACAGGGGGCGGTAATGGCAATCAGCCCCAGCATTTT
TRBV5-8	NA	NA	15	TRBJ2-3	CASSQQGRATDTQYF	TGTGCCAGCAGCCAACAGGGTAGGGCCACAGATACGCAGTATTTT
TRBV6-6	NA	TRBD2	15	TRBJ2-7	CASSYGREGPAEQYF	TGTGCCAGCAGTTACGGGCGGGAGGGCCCGGCCGAGCAGTACTTC
TRBV30	NA	NA	13	TRBJ1-2	CAGEKGGNYGYTF	TGTGCCGGTGAAAAGGGGGGGAACTATGGCTACACCTTC
TRBV11-2	NA	NA	12	TRBJ1-3	CASSVPGNTIYF	TGTGCCAGCAGCGTTCCGGGAAACACCATATATTTT
TRBV4-1	NA	TRBD2	18	TRBJ2-3	CASSVSSGLAARTDTQYF	TGCGCCAGCAGCGTTTCTTCGGGACTAGCGGCTCGCACAGATACGCAGTATTTT
TRBV30	NA	NA	14	TRBJ1-5	CAWSWAGSNQPQHF	TGTGCCTGGAGTTGGGCAGGAAGCAATCAGCCCCAGCATTTT
TRBV28	NA	TRBD2	17	TRBJ2-1	CASTGLAGESSYNEQFF	TGTGCCAGCACGGGACTAGCGGGAGAATCGTCCTACAATGAGCAGTTCTTC
TRBV5-1	NA	NA	12	TRBJ2-5	CASSLEAETQYF	TGCGCCAGCAGCCTTGAGGCAGAGACCCAGTACTTC
TRBV2	NA	NA	15	TRBJ2-7	CASTSRAGASYEQYF	TGTGCCAGCACTTCTCGGGCAGGGGCCTCCTACGAGCAGTACTTC
TRBV9	NA	TRBD1	16	TRBJ2-2	CASSEGQGVGTGELFF	TGTGCCAGCAGCGAGGGACAGGGGGTAGGCACCGGGGAGCTGTTTTTT
TRBV5-1	NA	TRBD1	14	TRBJ1-1	CASSSGQGHTEAFF	TGCGCCAGCAGCTCCGGACAGGGACACACTGAAGCTTTCTTT
TRBV4-2	NA	TRBD2	18	TRBJ2-5	CASSQDRGLASYQETQYF	TGTGCCAGCAGCCAAGATCGAGGACTAGCCTCCTACCAAGAGACCCAGTACTTC
TRBV6-5	NA	TRBD2	14	TRBJ2-7	CASRLGGSSYEQYF	TGTGCCAGCAGGCTCGGCGGGAGCTCCTACGAGCAGTACTTC
TRBV20-1	NA	NA	13	TRBJ1-5	CSASDRTNQPQHF	TGCAGTGCTAGTGACAGAACCAATCAGCCCCAGCATTTT
TRBV9	NA	NA	14	TRBJ2-7	CASSSSGDLTEQYF	TGTGCCAGCAGCTCCTCAGGGGATCTTACCGAGCAGTACTTC
TRBV7-9	NA	NA	11	TRBJ2-7	CASSLGGEEYF	TGTGCCAGCAGCTTAGGAGGGGAGGAGTACTTC
TRBV18	few	NA	13	TRBJ1-5	CASSPDQGQPQHF	TGTGCCAGCTCACCCGACCAGGGCCAGCCCCAGCATTTT
TRBV18	NA	TRBD2	15	TRBJ2-7	CASSPSTSGDYEQYF	TGTGCCAGCTCACCAAGCACTAGCGGGGACTACGAGCAGTACTTC
TRBV28	NA	NA	14	TRBJ2-7	CASSLQGETYEQYF	TGTGCCAGCAGTTTGCAGGGTGAGACCTACGAGCAGTACTTC
TRBV7-2	NA	NA	13	TRBJ1-1	CASSLRGNTEAFF	TGTGCCAGCAGCTTACGGGGTAACACTGAAGCTTTCTTT
TRBV18	NA	NA	15	TRBJ1-4	CASSPLGEVGEKLFF	TGTGCCAGCTCACCCCTCGGGGAAGTCGGCGAAAAACTGTTTTTT
TRBV11-2	NA	TRBD2	16	TRBJ2-1	CASSSQRELYYNEQFF	TGTGCCAGCAGCTCCCAGCGGGAGTTATACTACAATGAGCAGTTCTTC
TRBV6-6	NA	NA	14	TRBJ2-3	CASSYSRGADTQYF	TGTGCCAGCAGTTACTCGCGGGGCGCAGATACGCAGTATTTT
TRBV6-2/TRBV6-3	once	TRBD1	16	TRBJ1-2	CASSRRQGSPHDGYTF	TGTGCCAGCAGCCGACGACAGGGTTCCCCCCACGATGGCTACACCTTC
TRBV24-1	NA	TRBD1	14	TRBJ2-7	CATSDPGQGNEQYF	TGTGCCACCAGTGACCCGGGACAGGGCAACGAGCAGTACTTC
TRBV28	NA	NA	13	TRBJ2-4	CASSLAAKNIQYF	TGTGCCAGCAGTTTGGCAGCCAAAAACATTCAGTACTTC
TRBV19	NA	TRBD1	13	TRBJ2-1	CASRDRGLDEQFF	TGTGCCAGTCGGGACAGGGGGCTGGATGAGCAGTTCTTC
TRBV7-2	NA	TRBD1	15	TRBJ1-2	CASSVPTGGISGYTF	TGTGCCAGCAGCGTCCCGACAGGGGGCATTAGTGGCTACACCTTC
TRBV14	NA	NA	17	TRBJ2-2	CASSLFGLSLNTGELFF	TGTGCCAGCAGCCTATTCGGACTATCCCTGAACACCGGGGAGCTGTTTTTT
TRBV7-9	NA	TRBD1	15	TRBJ1-6	CASSLEGQYNSPLHF	TGTGCCAGCAGCTTAGAGGGACAGTATAATTCACCCCTCCACTTT
TRBV4-3	NA	NA	16	TRBJ1-1	CASSSMAGVRGSGAFF	TGCGCCAGCAGCTCAATGGCGGGGGTAAGGGGTAGTGGAGCTTTCTTT
TRBV18	NA	NA	17	TRBJ1-6	CASSQYRAGAGNSPLHF	TGTGCCAGCTCGCAGTACAGGGCCGGGGCAGGGAATTCACCCCTCCACTTT
TRBV7-8	NA	TRBD1	16	TRBJ1-6	CASSLQGSSYNSPLHF	TGTGCCAGCAGCCTACAGGGGTCTAGCTATAATTCACCCCTCCACTTT
TRBV29-1	NA	TRBD1	12	TRBJ1-2	CSVSTGGYGYTF	TGCAGCGTTTCTACAGGGGGCTATGGCTACACCTTC
TRBV25-1	NA	TRBD1	15	TRBJ2-5	CASSLPGQVGETQYF	TGTGCCAGCAGCCTGCCTGGACAGGTGGGGGAGACCCAGTACTTC
TRBV28	NA	NA	13	TRBJ2-7	CASRSGEPYEQYF	TGTGCCAGCAGGTCAGGGGAACCCTACGAGCAGTACTTC
TRBV7-3	once	TRBD1	17	TRBJ2-1	CASSSVGQGSSYNEQFF	TGTGCCAGCAGCTCAGTGGGACAGGGGAGCTCCTACAATGAGCAGTTCTTC
TRBV4-3	NA	TRBD1	17	TRBJ1-4	CASSQGGTGGLGEKLFF	TGCGCCAGCAGCCAAGGGGGCACAGGGGGGTTAGGTGAAAAACTGTTTTTT
TRBV7-8	NA	NA	14	TRBJ1-5	CASSLGQFNQPQHF	TGTGCCAGCAGCTTAGGACAGTTCAATCAGCCCCAGCATTTT
TRBV21-1	NA	NA	15	TRBJ2-7	CASSKSSDSPYEQYF	TGTGCCAGCAGCAAATCCTCTGACAGTCCTTACGAGCAGTACTTC
TRBV19	NA	NA	17	TRBJ1-6	CASSIPPDSSYNSPLHF	TGTGCCAGTAGTATCCCACCTGACAGCTCCTATAATTCACCCCTCCACTTT
TRBV5-1	NA	TRBD1	14	TRBJ1-1	CASSPGTGGTEAFF	TGCGCCAGCAGCCCGGGGACAGGGGGAACTGAAGCTTTCTTT
TRBV10-3	NA	TRBD1	20	TRBJ1-5	CAISAMKGQGLGYSNQPQHF	TGTGCCATCAGTGCTATGAAAGGACAGGGTCTGGGGTATAGCAATCAGCCCCAGCATTTT
TRBV5-1	once	NA	14	TRBJ1-1	CASSRGGPEVGAFF	TGCGCCAGCAGCCGGGGAGGTCCTGAGGTCGGAGCTTTCTTT
TRBV5-1	once	NA	15	TRBJ2-7	CASSLGLRGNYEQYF	TGCGCCAGCAGCTTGGGGTTAAGGGGTAACTACGAGCAGTACTTC